This T cell receptor beta chain stems from a study of T cell responses to AZD1222 COVID-19 vaccine. Findings and caveats of the study: Only after the peak T cell response were repertoires sampled. Nearly half of spike-specific TCRs reportedly target unmutated variant regions. Among the donors, most were white British and more were female, and clonal diversity was possibly underestimated.

The repertoire was sequenced with immunoSEQ multiplex PCR; TCRdb's copy has only in-frame clones and lacks some. The sample lists 140,000 to 150,000 clones, about 93% occurring once. This clone has just one count. Its antigen is unidentified. From germline, CDR1 is LGHNA and CDR2 YNFKEQ. The CDR3 spans 13 residues. V lost 2 bases to trimming and J lost 4 bases, with 6 bases between them. Sequences were derived from peripheral blood, sampled on day 0 of AZD1222 vaccination. The clonotype originates from an adult in good health. The chain carries TRBV4-2 and TRBJ1-3; the D is unclear. The CDR3 coding sequence is TGTGCCAGCAGCCAATACCAGGGAAACACCATATATTTT. Translating gives CASSQYQGNTIYF.